A selection of T cell receptor beta chains follows, all from one sample in a study of blood T cell repertoires in COVID-19. Measured with immunoSEQ multiplex PCR; TCRdb has only the in-frame clones, and not every one. The data contain hundreds of thousands of clones, 86% of them singletons. Sequences were obtained from PBMCs or T cells enriched from blood (not recorded which). The receptors originated from a young woman who had been exposed to COVID-19. Both conserved end residues are part of each CDR3. Each record gives: J gene, V gene, CDR3 protein.

>TRBJ2-5|TRBV5-1
CASSLYRDRFQETQYF
>TRBJ1-5|TRBV10-2
CASSERELGNQPQHF
>TRBJ2-7|TRBV11-2
CASSPSGYEQYF
>TRBJ1-2|TRBV11-2
CASSSAGHYGYTF
>TRBJ2-2|TRBV6-5
CASRQQGSTGELFF
>TRBJ2-3|TRBV10-3
CAISEFASGASTDTQYF
>TRBJ2-7|TRBV29-1
CSVEEGVVGEQYF
>TRBJ1-5|TRBV9
CASSVEWGGQPQHF
>TRBJ1-5|TRBV12-3/TRBV12-4
CASSFEFNQPQHF
>TRBJ1-2|TRBV12-3/TRBV12-4
CASSGVSNYGYTF
>TRBJ1-1|TRBV12-3/TRBV12-4
CASSFGQLTEAFF
>TRBJ1-5|TRBV28
CASIQTGQINQPQHF
>TRBJ2-7|TRBV10-1
CASNTGTGAREQYF
>TRBJ1-5|TRBV5-6
CASSLTGGSQPQHF
>TRBJ1-6|TRBV15
CATSRETGYNSPLHF
>TRBJ2-5|TRBV6-5
CASSLNREETQYF
>TRBJ1-5|TRBV5-1
CASSPAGLGQPQHF
>TRBJ1-1|TRBV5-1
CASSLVGQGDTEAFF
>TRBJ2-7|TRBV12-3/TRBV12-4
CASSLNRGYEQYF
>TRBJ1-1|TRBV12-3/TRBV12-4
CASSRRRGTEAFF
>TRBJ2-3|TRBV5-1
CASSSTIAGKTDTQYF
>TRBJ2-1|TRBV21-1
CASSPNGGQGYNEQFF
>TRBJ2-1|TRBV20-1
CSATLNNEQFF